This T cell receptor beta chain appears in the sequencing data of a study of T cells in Graves' hyperthyroidism and ophthalmopathy. Notes on the study in general: Ophthalmopathy was model-predicted a median about 6 months pre-onset. The blood repertoire included most of the expanded thyroid clonotypes above 0.001.

A word on this clonotype: Its antigen remains unknown.

Researchers took RNA transcripts and amplified the TCR beta CDR3 regions from them. The HTBI primer set served for first-round RT-PCR of the TCR CDR3. In TCRdb, the multiplex PCR reads were re-called with MiXCR into one record per CDR3 protein. This sample has hundreds of thousands of distinct CDR3 sequences, with roughly 13% found just once. Sample collection date corresponds to first hyperthyroidism diagnosis, prior to any ophthalmopathy symptoms. From under 12 ml of fresh peripheral blood, PBMCs were isolated. CDR3 length: 15 residues. Trimming stripped 0 bases from V and 6 bases from J, with 14 bases between. Germline V CDR1 and CDR2: LNHDA, SQIVND (reference sequence).

The clonotype comes from a woman aged 25 to 45 with Graves' hyperthyroidism that later progressed to Graves' ophthalmopathy. The genes are TRBV19 and TRBJ1-2, with TRBD1 as a possible D gene (6 bases). Sequencing used blood. The CDR3 is CASSIDGGAQDGYTF. CDR3 in DNA: TGTGCCAGTAGTATAGATGGGGGGGCGCAGGATGGCTACACCTTC.